This T cell receptor beta chain originates from a study of blood T cell repertoires in COVID-19. For the study at large: Some COVID-19 samples were acute and others convalescent; all came from the United States, Italy and Spain.

This table comes from immunoSEQ multiplex PCR, and its TCRdb copy is limited to in-frame clones, with some not included. The sample lists roughly 140,000 clones, 80% to 90% occurring once. The sequenced material came from peripheral blood. The receptor was isolated from a woman aged 60-75 years with active COVID-19.

The CDR3 spells CASSDSYEKLFF. CDR3 coding DNA: TGTGCCAGCTCTGACAGTTATGAAAAACTGTTTTTT. The genes are TRBV2 and TRBJ1-4; tentatively, D is TRBD1 (5 bases). The ends were cut back, 8 bases at V and 6 bases at J, with 10 bases in the middle. This CDR3 is 12 amino acids long. CDR1 SNHLY and CDR2 FYNNEI come from the germline V gene.